The sequence of this TCR beta chain was determined in a study of technical replicates of blood from a handful of donors. Profiling relied on immunoSEQ multiplex PCR, and the TCRdb table lists in-frame clones only, not all of them. The sample gives 50,000 to 60,000 clones, roughly 94% of which show up once; 2.5% to 3.5% is in the top ten. Trimming took off 5 bases at V and 3 bases at J, with 9 bases between the two ends. The germline gives CDR1 MNHEY, CDR2 SVGAGI. The CDR3 is 13 amino acids. The gene calls are TRBV6-5 and TRBJ2-3; weak D call: TRBD1 (5 bases). This receptor was obtained from a human donor in good health. Some clones in this sample may be carry-over from other donors' samples. Source material: PBMCs. The CDR3 DNA follows: TGTGCCAGCAGTGGGGCGGCTACAGATACGCAGTATTTT. Translating it yields CASSGAATDTQYF.